The 21 T cell receptor beta chains below come from one sample, sequenced in a study of blood T cell repertoires in COVID-19. Some clones are missing from TCRdb's copy, which holds only in-frame ones; the method was immunoSEQ multiplex PCR. The sample has 200,000 to 300,000 clones, 70% to 90% seen once. The source material was PBMCs or T cells enriched from blood (not recorded which). These receptors came from a man aged 45-65 years who had been exposed to COVID-19.

This clone showed up just a few times. The chain uses TRBV9 and TRBJ1-6, with D perhaps matching TRBD1 (5 bases). Germline assignment: CDR1 SGDLS and CDR2 YYNGEE. This CDR3 comprises 16 residues. The V end was cut by 3 bases, the J end by 10 bases, with 20 bases between. Here the CDR3 DNA reads TGTGCCAGCAGCGCCTTATCTCAGGGACTCGGATCACCCCTCCACTTT. Amino acid sequence: CASSALSQGLGSPLHF.

The chain combines TRBV5-5 with TRBJ1-4; TRBD1 aligns across 10 bases. Unmatched junction bases numbered 7, after V lost 0 bases and J lost 8 bases. CDR3 length equals 16 residues. The germline gives CDR1 SGHKS, CDR2 YYEKEE (reference sequence). The CDR3 sequence: CASSLGGTGAEEKLFF. As DNA, the CDR3 is TGTGCCAGCAGCTTGGGAGGGACAGGGGCCGAAGAAAAACTGTTTTTT.

This clone was seen only once. This chain joins TRBV10-3 and TRBJ1-6; possibly TRBD1 for D (6 bases). V lost 6 bases to trimming and J lost 6 bases, with 15 bases between them. The CDR3 loop spans 15 amino acids. Germline V gives CDR1 ENHRY, CDR2 SYGVKD. The chain's CDR3 is CAIRPNQGLNSPLHF. The CDR3 DNA reads TGTGCCATCAGACCAAATCAGGGGCTTAATTCACCCCTCCACTTT.

This chain connects TRBV5-6 to TRBJ1-6; 7 bases align to TRBD1. CDR3 length equals 14 residues. Germline assignment: CDR1 SGHDT and CDR2 YYEEEE. J gave up 7 bases and V 4 bases, and 5 bases lay outside the gene matches. The CDR3 loop is CASSRGQNNSPLHF. In nucleotides, the CDR3 is TGTGCCAGCAGCAGGGGACAGAACAATTCACCCCTCCACTTT.

With regard to this clone: This same CDR3 is encoded by further DNA sequences in the sample. The V and J genes are TRBV7-9 and TRBJ1-1; TRBD1 matches at 7 bases. Germline CDR1 is SEHNR and CDR2 is FQNEAQ (reference sequence). The V segment lost 6 bases and the J segment 2 bases; nucleotides outside the gene matches: 3. The CDR3 spans 13 residues. Written as DNA, the CDR3 is TGTGCCAGCAGTCGACAGGGTAACACTGAAGCTTTCTTT. Translation: CASSRQGNTEAFF.

Regarding this clone: Different DNA sequences within this sample yield the same CDR3. This chain connects TRBV19 to TRBJ2-1; the D gene is possibly TRBD2 (5 bases). Germline V gene data show CDR1 as LNHDA and CDR2 as SQIVND (reference sequence). V dropped 1 base and J dropped 0 bases, with 7 bases sitting between them. CDR3 length: 15 residues. This CDR3 reads CASSIGGGSYNEQFF. DNA for the CDR3: TGTGCCAGTAGTATAGGTGGAGGCTCCTACAATGAGCAGTTCTTC.

The V and J genes are TRBV5-5 and TRBJ2-1; 12 bases fit TRBD2. The junction had 10 bases not matched to a gene; V was cut back by 9 bases and J by 3 bases. This CDR3 region has 16 residues. Germline CDR1 SGHKS, CDR2 YYEKEE (reference sequence). CDR3 sequence (DNA): TGTGCCACAAAAGGACTAGCGGGAACTTACTACAATGAGCAGTTCTTC. Translating gives CATKGLAGTYYNEQFF.

The chain couples TRBV10-3 to TRBJ1-1; TRBD1 is a possible D gene (5 bases). CDR1 and CDR2 (germline): ENHRY, SYGVKD. The CDR3 covers 15 residues. The germline V and J ends were trimmed by 10 bases and 0 bases, with 18 bases remaining between them. The CDR3 nucleotides read TGTGCCACCTTGGGGACTTTGACGGTGAACACTGAAGCTTTCTTT. Protein sequence: CATLGTLTVNTEAFF.

CDR3 sequence: CASSSDGLYGYTF. Here the CDR3 DNA reads TGTGCCAGCAGTTCCGACGGACTCTATGGCTACACCTTC. The rearrangement links TRBV12-3 or TRBV12-4 to TRBJ1-2; D ambiguous. The length of the CDR3 is 13 residues. The V and J ends lost 4 bases and 4 bases respectively, with 10 bases between them.

The CDR3 loop is CASSLDRWGRAYEQYV. The CDR3 coding sequence is TGTGCCAGCAGTTTAGATCGTTGGGGCCGCGCCTACGAGCAGTACGTC. This chain links TRBV28 with TRBJ2-7, with TRBD1 as a possible D gene (5 bases). This CDR3 region has 16 residues. Germline V gene sequence: CDR1 MDHEN, CDR2 SYDVKM. V was cut by 2 bases and J by 2 bases, with 16 bases left in between.

The V gene is TRBV7-2, the J gene TRBJ1-2, with D perhaps TRBD1 (5 bases). V lost 3 bases and J lost 4, with 9 bases in between. The CDR3 length is 13 residues. Germline V gives CDR1 SGHTA, CDR2 FQGNSA. CDR3 coding DNA: TGTGCCAGCAGCTTTAGACAGCCCTATGGCTACACCTTC. Its protein product is CASSFRQPYGYTF.

This chain joins TRBV9 and TRBJ1-3; D remains unclear. The CDR3 extends over 15 amino acids. CDR1 SGDLS and CDR2 YYNGEE come from the germline V gene. With 0 bases removed from V and 0 bases from J, the gap between germline ends came to 7 bases. The CDR3 is CASSVESGSGNTIYF. The CDR3 DNA reads TGTGCCAGCAGCGTAGAGTCGGGCTCTGGAAACACCATATATTTT.

The rearrangement links TRBV28 to TRBJ1-5; tentatively, D is TRBD1 (6 bases). Trimming took 6 bases from V and 3 from J, leaving 9 bases between them. The CDR3 totals 13 residues. Per the germline V gene, CDR1 is MDHEN and CDR2 is SYDVKM. DNA of the CDR3: TGTGCCAGCAGGCAGGGGAACAATCAGCCCCAGCATTTT. Translation gives CASRQGNNQPQHF.

The V gene is TRBV7-3, the J gene TRBJ1-5; D is possibly TRBD1 (6 bases). Germline CDR1 and CDR2: SGHTA and FQGTGA. This CDR3 is 14 amino acids long. The V end lost 7 bases, the J end lost 7 bases, and 17 bases lay between the germline ends. CDR3 protein: CASNFRGAGQPQHF. In nucleotides, the CDR3 is TGTGCCAGCAACTTTCGGGGGGCCGGGCAGCCCCAGCATTTT.

This chain uses TRBV5-5 with TRBJ1-1; D is ambiguous. The V end lost 0 bases, the J end lost 10 bases, and 10 bases lay between the germline ends. Germline CDR1 SGHKS, CDR2 YYEKEE (reference sequence). This CDR3 is built from 12 residues. Here the CDR3 DNA reads TGTGCCAGCAGCTTGGGTACTGGTGGAGCTTTCTTT. Translating it yields CASSLGTGGAFF.

V gene TRBV18 combines with J gene TRBJ1-5; a possible D gene is TRBD1 (6 bases). V gave up 6 bases and J gave up 4 bases, with 19 bases separating them. CDR3 size: 16 residues. Germline V gives CDR1 KGHSH, CDR2 LQKENI. CDR3 DNA sequence: TGTGCCAGCTCCCAAGTTCCCGGGACACCTAATCAGCCCCAGCATTTT. Its protein is CASSQVPGTPNQPQHF.

The rearrangement joins TRBV9 to TRBJ1-1; TRBD1 agrees at 7 bases. The ends lost 4 bases at V and 2 bases at J; junction bases unmatched: 5. Germline assignment: CDR1 SGDLS and CDR2 YYNGEE. The CDR3 has 14 amino acids. In nucleotides, the CDR3 is TGTGCCAGCAGCAGGGACAGCTATAACACTGAAGCTTTCTTT. This sequence encodes CASSRDSYNTEAFF.

V usage is TRBV5-4 and J usage is TRBJ1-4, with D tentatively TRBD1 (6 bases). This CDR3 has 15 residues. The germline gives CDR1 SGHNT, CDR2 YYREEE (reference sequence). V lost 0 bases to trimming and J lost 8 bases, with 14 bases between them. CDR3 region: CASSLAGGLREKLFF. For the CDR3, the DNA is TGTGCCAGCAGCTTGGCCGGGGGGCTCAGGGAAAAACTGTTTTTT.

The chain couples TRBV6-4 to TRBJ2-3; D remains unclear. Germline CDR1 is MRHNA and CDR2 is SNTAGT. The ends were cut back, 6 bases at V and 0 bases at J, with 10 bases in the middle. CDR3 length: 14 amino acids. DNA of the CDR3: TGTGCCAGCAGCCCCGAGCCTAGCACAGATACGCAGTATTTT. This encodes CASSPEPSTDTQYF.

The chain has TRBV7-2 and TRBJ1-5; no firm D call. Germline loops: CDR1 SGHTA, CDR2 FQGNSA. The CDR3 extends over 13 amino acids. V was shortened by 5 bases and J by 3 bases, with 8 bases between the two germline ends. CDR3 region: CASSVYVNQPQHF. The CDR3 coding sequence is TGTGCCAGCAGCGTTTATGTCAATCAGCCCCAGCATTTT.

This clone was seen only a few times. The same CDR3 is also encoded by other DNA sequences in this sample. The chain uses TRBV30 and TRBJ2-2; TRBD1 agrees at 10 bases. The CDR3 runs 16 residues. The germline CDR1 and CDR2 sequences are GTSNPN and SVGIG (reference sequence). The junction had 8 bases not matched to a gene; V was cut back by 3 bases and J by 4 bases. The CDR3 loop reads CAWRQTGTGVTGELFF. The CDR3 DNA reads TGTGCCTGGAGACAAACCGGGACAGGGGTCACCGGGGAGCTGTTTTTT.